This T cell receptor (beta chain) was sequenced in a study of Graves' ophthalmopathy and Graves' hyperthyroidism. This clonotype was seen ten or more times. Its target is unknown. As the template, RNA transcripts were used to amplify TCR beta CDR3 regions. HTBI primers primed a first-round RT-PCR, and a second-round multiplex PCR followed. TCRdb independently ran MiXCR on the multiplex PCR reads; one entry per CDR3 protein. The sample holds approximately 640,000 distinct CDR3 sequences, approximately 39% seen once. Study findings and constraints: Discriminating ophthalmopathy from stable hyperthyroidism, a 13-signature model attained a sensitivity of 85% to 90% and a specificity of around 83%.

Per germline, CDR1 SGHVS and CDR2 FNYEAQ. V was shortened by 0 bases and J by 4 bases, with 6 bases between the two germline ends. The CDR3 loop spans 14 amino acids. Moderately to severely active ophthalmopathy under 3 months, CAS at least 3, NOSPECS at least 4. The J gene is TRBJ2-2, the V gene TRBV7-6; D remains unclear. The origin of this receptor is an adult man with Graves' ophthalmopathy. Sequenced material: peripheral blood. CDR3 nucleotide sequence: TGTGCCAGCAGCTTAGCGAGCAGCACCGGGGAGCTGTTTTTT. Translated: CASSLASSTGELFF.